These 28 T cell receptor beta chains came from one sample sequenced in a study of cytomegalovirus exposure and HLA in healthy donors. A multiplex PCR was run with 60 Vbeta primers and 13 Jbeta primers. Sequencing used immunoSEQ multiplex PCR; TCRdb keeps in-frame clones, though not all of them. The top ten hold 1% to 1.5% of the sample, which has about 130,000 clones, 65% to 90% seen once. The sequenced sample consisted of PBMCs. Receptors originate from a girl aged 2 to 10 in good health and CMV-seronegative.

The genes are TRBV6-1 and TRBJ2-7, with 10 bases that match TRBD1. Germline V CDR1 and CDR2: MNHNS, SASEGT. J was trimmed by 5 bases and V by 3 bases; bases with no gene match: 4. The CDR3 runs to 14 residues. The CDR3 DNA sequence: TGTGCCAGCAGTGAGAGGGACAGGGGAAACGAGCAGTACTTC. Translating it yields CASSERDRGNEQYF.

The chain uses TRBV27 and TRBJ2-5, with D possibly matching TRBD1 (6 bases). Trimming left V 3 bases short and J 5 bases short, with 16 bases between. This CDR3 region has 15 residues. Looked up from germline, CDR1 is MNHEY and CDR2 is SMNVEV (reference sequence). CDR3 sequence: CASSFSGAGEETQYF. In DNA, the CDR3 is TGTGCCAGCAGTTTCTCCGGGGCAGGGGAGGAGACCCAGTACTTC.

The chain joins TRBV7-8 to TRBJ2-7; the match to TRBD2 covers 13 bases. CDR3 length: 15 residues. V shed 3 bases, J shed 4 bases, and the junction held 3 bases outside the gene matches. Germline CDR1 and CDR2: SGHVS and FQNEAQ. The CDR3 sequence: CASSFRTSGSYEQYF. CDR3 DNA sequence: TGTGCCAGCAGCTTTCGGACTAGCGGGAGTTACGAGCAGTACTTC.

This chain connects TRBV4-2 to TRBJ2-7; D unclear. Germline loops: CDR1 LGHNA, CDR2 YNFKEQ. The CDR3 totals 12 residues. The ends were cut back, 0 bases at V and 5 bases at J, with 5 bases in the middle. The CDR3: CASSQDLHEQYF. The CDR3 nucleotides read TGTGCCAGCAGCCAAGATCTCCACGAGCAGTACTTC.

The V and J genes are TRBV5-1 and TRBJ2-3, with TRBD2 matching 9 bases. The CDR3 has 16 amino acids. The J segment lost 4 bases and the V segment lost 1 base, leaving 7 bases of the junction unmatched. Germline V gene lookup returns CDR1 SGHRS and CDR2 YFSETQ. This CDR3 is CASSLYAAGGPDTQYF. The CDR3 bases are TGCGCCAGCAGCTTGTACGCAGCGGGAGGTCCAGATACGCAGTATTTT.

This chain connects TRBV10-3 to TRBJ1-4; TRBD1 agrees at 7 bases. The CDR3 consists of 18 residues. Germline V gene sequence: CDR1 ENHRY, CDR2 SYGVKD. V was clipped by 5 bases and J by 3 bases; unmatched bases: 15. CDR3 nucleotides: TGTGCCATCAGTTCCAACCCCTACGACAGGGCTTCTAATGAAAAACTGTTTTTT. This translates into CAISSNPYDRASNEKLFF.

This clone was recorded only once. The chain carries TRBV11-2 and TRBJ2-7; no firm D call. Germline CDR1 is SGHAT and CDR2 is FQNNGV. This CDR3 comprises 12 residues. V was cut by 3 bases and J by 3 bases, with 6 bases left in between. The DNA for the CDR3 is TGTGCCAGCAGCTTCTATGGCTACGAGCAGTACTTC. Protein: CASSFYGYEQYF.

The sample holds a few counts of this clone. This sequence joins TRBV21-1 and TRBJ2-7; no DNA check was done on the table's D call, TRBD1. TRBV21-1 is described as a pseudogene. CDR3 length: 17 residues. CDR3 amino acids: CASSKERLRDRGYEQYF. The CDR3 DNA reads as TGTGCCAGCAGCAAAGAAAGACTCCGGGACAGGGGCTACGAGCAGTACTTC.

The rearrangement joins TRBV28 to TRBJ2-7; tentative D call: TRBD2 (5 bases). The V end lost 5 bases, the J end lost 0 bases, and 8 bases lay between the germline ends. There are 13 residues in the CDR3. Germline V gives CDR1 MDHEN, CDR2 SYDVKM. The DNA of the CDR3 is TGTGCCAGCAGTGTGGGGAGCTCCTACGAGCAGTACTTC. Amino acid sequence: CASSVGSSYEQYF.

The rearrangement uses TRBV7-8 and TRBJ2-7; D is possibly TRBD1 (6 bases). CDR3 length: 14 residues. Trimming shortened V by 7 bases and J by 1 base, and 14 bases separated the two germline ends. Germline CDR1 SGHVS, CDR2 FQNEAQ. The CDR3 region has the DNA TGTGCCAGCACCATAAGGGACAATTCCTACGAGCAGTACTTC. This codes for CASTIRDNSYEQYF.

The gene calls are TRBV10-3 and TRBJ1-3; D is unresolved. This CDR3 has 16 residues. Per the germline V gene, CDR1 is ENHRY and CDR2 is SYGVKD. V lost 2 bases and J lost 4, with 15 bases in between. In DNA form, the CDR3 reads TGTGCCATCAGTGAGCCCTGGGGAGACGAAGGAAACACCATATATTTT. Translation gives CAISEPWGDEGNTIYF.

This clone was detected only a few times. The CDR3 nucleotides are TGTGCCAGCAGCCAATCAGCGGACGTAGGCTACGAGCAGTACTTC. Its translation is CASSQSADVGYEQYF. V gene TRBV16 combines with J gene TRBJ2-7, with D maybe TRBD2 (5 bases). V was shortened by 0 bases and J by 3 bases, with 12 bases between the two germline ends. Germline V lookup: CDR1 KGHSY, CDR2 FQNENV. This CDR3 is built from 15 residues.

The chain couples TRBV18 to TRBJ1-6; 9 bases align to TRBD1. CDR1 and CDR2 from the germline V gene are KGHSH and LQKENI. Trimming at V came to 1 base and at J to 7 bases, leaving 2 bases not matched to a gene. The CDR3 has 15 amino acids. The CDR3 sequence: CASSPLDRGNSPLHF. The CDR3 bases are TGTGCCAGCTCACCACTAGACAGGGGGAATTCACCCCTCCACTTT. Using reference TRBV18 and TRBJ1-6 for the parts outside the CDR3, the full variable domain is NAGVMQNPRHLVRRRGQEARLRCSPMKGHSHVYWYRQLPEEGLKFMVYLQKENIIDESGMPKERFSAEFPKEGPSILRIQQVVRGDSAAYFCASSPLDRGNSPLHFGNGTRLTVT.

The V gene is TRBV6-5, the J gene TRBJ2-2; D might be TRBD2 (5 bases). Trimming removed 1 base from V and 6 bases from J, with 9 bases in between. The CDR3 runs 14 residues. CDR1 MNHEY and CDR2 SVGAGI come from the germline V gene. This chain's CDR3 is CASSYFTSPGELFF. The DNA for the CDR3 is TGTGCCAGCAGTTACTTTACTAGTCCCGGGGAGCTGTTTTTT.

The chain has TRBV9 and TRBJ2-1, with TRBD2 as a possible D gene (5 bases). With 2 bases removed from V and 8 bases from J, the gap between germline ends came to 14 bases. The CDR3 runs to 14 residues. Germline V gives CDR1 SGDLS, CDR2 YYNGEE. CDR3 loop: CASSVELDFHEQFF. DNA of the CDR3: TGTGCCAGCAGCGTTGAACTAGATTTTCATGAGCAGTTCTTC.

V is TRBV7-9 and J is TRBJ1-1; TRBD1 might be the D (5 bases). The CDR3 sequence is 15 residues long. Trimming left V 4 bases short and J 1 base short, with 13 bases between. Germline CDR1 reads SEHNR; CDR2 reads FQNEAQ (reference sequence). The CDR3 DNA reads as TGTGCCAGCAGCTCTCCGTTGACAGCGAACACTGAAGCTTTCTTT. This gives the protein CASSSPLTANTEAFF. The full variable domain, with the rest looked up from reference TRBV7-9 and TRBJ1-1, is DTGVSQNPRHKITKRGQNVTFRCDPISEHNRLYWYRQTLGQGPEFLTYFQNEAQLEKSRLLSDRFSAERPKGSFSTLEIQRTEQGDSAMYLCASSSPLTANTEAFFGQGTRLTVV.

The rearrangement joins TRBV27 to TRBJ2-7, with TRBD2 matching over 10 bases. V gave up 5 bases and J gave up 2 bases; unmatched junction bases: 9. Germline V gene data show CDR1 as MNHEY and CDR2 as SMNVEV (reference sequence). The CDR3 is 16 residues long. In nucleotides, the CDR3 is TGTGCCAGCAGTCCAACTAGCGGGGAGAGTACCTACGAGCAGTACTTC. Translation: CASSPTSGESTYEQYF.

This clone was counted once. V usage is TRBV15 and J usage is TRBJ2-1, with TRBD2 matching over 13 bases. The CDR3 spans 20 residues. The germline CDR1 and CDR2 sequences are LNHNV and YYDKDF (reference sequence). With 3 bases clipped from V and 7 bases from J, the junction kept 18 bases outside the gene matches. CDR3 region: CATSRVLTLAGGALKNEQFF. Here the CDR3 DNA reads TGTGCCACCAGCAGGGTCCTTACACTAGCGGGAGGGGCGCTGAAGAATGAGCAGTTCTTC.

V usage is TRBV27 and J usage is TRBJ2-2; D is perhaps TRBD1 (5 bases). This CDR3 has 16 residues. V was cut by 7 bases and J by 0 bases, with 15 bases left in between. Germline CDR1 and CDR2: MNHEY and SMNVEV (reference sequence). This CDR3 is CASNLPGWANTGELFF. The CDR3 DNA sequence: TGTGCCAGCAACCTACCAGGGTGGGCGAACACCGGGGAGCTGTTTTTT.

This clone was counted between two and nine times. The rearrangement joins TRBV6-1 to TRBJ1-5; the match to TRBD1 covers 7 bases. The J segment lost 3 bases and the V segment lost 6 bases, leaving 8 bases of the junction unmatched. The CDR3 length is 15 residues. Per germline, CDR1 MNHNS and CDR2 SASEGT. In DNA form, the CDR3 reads TGTGCCAGCAGAGACAGGGCTCTAAACAATCAGCCCCAGCATTTT. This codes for CASRDRALNNQPQHF.

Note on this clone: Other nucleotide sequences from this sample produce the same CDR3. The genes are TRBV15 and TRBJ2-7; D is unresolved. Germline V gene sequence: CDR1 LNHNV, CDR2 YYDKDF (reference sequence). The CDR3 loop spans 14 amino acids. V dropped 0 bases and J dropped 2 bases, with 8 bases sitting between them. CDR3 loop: CATSRDLSAYEQYF. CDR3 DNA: TGTGCCACCAGCAGAGATCTCTCAGCCTACGAGCAGTACTTC.

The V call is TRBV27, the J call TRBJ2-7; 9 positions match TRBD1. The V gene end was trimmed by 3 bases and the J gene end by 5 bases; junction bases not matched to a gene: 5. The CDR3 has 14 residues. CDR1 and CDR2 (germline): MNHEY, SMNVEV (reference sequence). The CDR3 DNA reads TGTGCCAGCAGTTTTACAGGGGGCCTGAACGAGCAGTACTTC. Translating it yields CASSFTGGLNEQYF.

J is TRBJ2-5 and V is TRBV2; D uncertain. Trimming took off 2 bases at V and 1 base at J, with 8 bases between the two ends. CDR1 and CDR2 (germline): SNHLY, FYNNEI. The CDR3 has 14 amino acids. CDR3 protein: CASSEKLPQETQYF. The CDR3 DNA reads TGTGCCAGCAGTGAAAAGCTCCCCCAAGAGACCCAGTACTTC.

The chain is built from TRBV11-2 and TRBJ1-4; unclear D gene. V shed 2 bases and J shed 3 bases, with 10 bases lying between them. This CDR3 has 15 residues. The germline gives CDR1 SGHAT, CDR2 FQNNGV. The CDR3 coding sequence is TGTGCCAGCAGCTTATCGGGGAGGGCTAATGAAAAACTGTTTTTT. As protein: CASSLSGRANEKLFF.

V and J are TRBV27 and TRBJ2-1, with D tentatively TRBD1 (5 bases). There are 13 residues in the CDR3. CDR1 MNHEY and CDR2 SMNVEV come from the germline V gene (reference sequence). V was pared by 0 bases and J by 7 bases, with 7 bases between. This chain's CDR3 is CASSLSRQNEQFF. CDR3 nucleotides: TGTGCCAGCAGTTTATCGCGACAGAATGAGCAGTTCTTC.

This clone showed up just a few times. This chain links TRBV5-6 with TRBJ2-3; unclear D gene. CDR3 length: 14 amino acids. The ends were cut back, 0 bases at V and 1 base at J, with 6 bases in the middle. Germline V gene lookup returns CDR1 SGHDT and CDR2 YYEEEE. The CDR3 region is CASSLGSRTDTQYF. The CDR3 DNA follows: TGTGCCAGCAGCTTGGGGAGTCGCACAGATACGCAGTATTTT. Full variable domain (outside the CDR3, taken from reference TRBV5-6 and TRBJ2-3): DAGVTQSPTHLIKTRGQQVTLRCSPKSGHDTVSWYQQALGQGPQFIFQYYEEEERQRGNFPDRFSGHQFPNYSSELNVNALLLGDSALYLCASSLGSRTDTQYFGPGTRLTVL.

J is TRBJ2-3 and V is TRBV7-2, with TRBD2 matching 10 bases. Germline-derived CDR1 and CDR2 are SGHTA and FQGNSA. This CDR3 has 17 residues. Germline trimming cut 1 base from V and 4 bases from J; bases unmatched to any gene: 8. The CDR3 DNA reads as TGTGCCAGCAGCTTAGTCTGGGGAGCGGGAGGGGCAGATACGCAGTATTTT. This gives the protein CASSLVWGAGGADTQYF.

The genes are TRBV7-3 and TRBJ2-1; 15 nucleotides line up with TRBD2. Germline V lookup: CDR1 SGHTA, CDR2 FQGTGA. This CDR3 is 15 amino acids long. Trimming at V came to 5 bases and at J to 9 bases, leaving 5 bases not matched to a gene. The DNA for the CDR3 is TGTGCCAGCAGCCGGACTAGCGGGAGGGCCAGTGAGCAGTTCTTC. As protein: CASSRTSGRASEQFF.